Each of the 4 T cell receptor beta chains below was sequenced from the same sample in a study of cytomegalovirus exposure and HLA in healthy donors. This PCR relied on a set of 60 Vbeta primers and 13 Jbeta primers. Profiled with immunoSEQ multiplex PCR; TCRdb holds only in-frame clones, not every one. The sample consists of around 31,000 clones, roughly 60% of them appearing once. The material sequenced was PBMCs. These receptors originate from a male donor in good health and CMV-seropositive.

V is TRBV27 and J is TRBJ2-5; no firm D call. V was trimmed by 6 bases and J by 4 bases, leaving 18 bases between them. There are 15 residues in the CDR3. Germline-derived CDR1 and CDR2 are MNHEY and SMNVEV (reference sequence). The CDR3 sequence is CASSPSPRFGETQYF. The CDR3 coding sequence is TGTGCCAGCAGCCCAAGCCCCCGGTTTGGAGAGACCCAGTACTTC.

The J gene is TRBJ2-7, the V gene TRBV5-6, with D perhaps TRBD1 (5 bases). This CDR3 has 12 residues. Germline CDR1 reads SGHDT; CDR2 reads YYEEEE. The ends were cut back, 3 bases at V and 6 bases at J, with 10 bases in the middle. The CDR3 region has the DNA TGTGCCAGCAGCTCCGACAGTCTCGAGCAGTACTTC. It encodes CASSSDSLEQYF.

The CDR3 sequence: CASTGQGQGNQPQHF. The DNA for the CDR3 is TGTGCCAGCACAGGACAGGGACAGGGGAATCAGCCCCAGCATTTT. V gene TRBV2 combines with J gene TRBJ1-5; TRBD1 agrees at 10 bases. The CDR3 length is 15 residues. The ends lost 7 bases at V and 4 bases at J; junction bases unmatched: 7. CDR1 SNHLY and CDR2 FYNNEI come from the germline V gene.

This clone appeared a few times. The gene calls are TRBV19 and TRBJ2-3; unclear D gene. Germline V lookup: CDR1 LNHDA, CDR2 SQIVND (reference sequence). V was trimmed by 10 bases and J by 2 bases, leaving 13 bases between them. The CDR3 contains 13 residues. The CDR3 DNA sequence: TGTGCCACCGGAGACTCCTCCACAGATACGCAGTATTTT. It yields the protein CATGDSSTDTQYF. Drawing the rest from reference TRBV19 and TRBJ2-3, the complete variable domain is DGGITQSPKYLFRKEGQNVTLSCEQNLNHDAMYWYRQDPGQGLRLIYYSQIVNDFQKGDIAEGYSVSREKKESFPLTVTSAQKNPTAFYLCATGDSSTDTQYFGPGTRLTVL.